Following are 22 T cell receptor beta chains from one sample sequenced in a study of blood T cells in healthy people across ages (dated by TCRdb to about 2015). Library construction relied on 5' RACE. Sequencing relied on an Illumina HiSeq 2500. A second PCR of roughly 7 to 11 cycles was performed with a sample-barcoded 5' primer and a J-beta primer mix. TCRdb reprocessing: public reads trimmed at Q25 with fastp, clones called with MiXCR, in-frame beta chains kept. Rows with one shared CDR3 protein collapse into an entry with the most common genes and DNA. The sample records just under 900,000 distinct CDR3 sequences, more than 25% of which are singletons. The top ten hold roughly 17% of the sample. The sample consisted of blood. These receptors originate from a woman of 80 years or more in good health.

This clonotype was counted many times. The V call is TRBV5-1, the J call TRBJ2-3, with D perhaps TRBD2 (5 bases). Per germline, CDR1 SGHRS and CDR2 YFSETQ. V was shortened by 0 bases and J by 2 bases, with 16 bases between the two germline ends. The CDR3 has 17 residues. The CDR3 DNA reads as TGCGCCAGCAGCTTGGAGGCCCTACTAGGTTCCACAGATACGCAGTATTTT. The encoded protein is CASSLEALLGSTDTQYF.

V and J are TRBV5-1 and TRBJ1-1, with D unresolved. CDR1 is SGHRS, CDR2 YFSETQ, per germline. This CDR3 has 13 amino acids. Trimming left V 3 bases short and J 0 bases short, with 6 bases between. The CDR3 DNA follows: TGCGCCAGCAGCTCGGCCATGAACACTGAAGCTTTCTTT. It encodes CASSSAMNTEAFF.

This clonotype occurred a few times. The chain recombines TRBV27 with TRBJ1-5; the D gene is possibly TRBD1 (5 bases). V shed 7 bases and J shed 5 bases, with 9 bases lying between them. CDR1 is MNHEY and CDR2 is SMNVEV in the germline V gene (reference sequence). The CDR3 length is 12 residues. CDR3 sequence (DNA): TGTGCCAGCAACAGGAATTATCAGCCCCAGCATTTT. Its translation: CASNRNYQPQHF.

In its sample, this clonotype was seen many times. The rearrangement joins TRBV29-1 to TRBJ1-4; perhaps TRBD1 as D (6 bases). The length of the CDR3 is 14 residues. Trimming took 6 bases from V and 1 from J, leaving 12 bases between them. CDR1 and CDR2 from the germline V gene are SQVTM and ANQGSEA. DNA for the CDR3: TGCAGCGTGGACCAACAGGGAACTAATGAAAAACTGTTTTTT. Its translation is CSVDQQGTNEKLFF. Full variable domain (remainder filled in from reference TRBV29-1 and TRBJ1-4): SAVISQKPSRDICQRGTSLTIQCQVDSQVTMMFWYRQQPGQSLTLIATANQGSEATYESGFVIDKFPISRPNLTFSTLTVSNMSPEDSSIYLCSVDQQGTNEKLFFGSGTQLSVL.

This clonotype was observed many times. The rearrangement joins TRBV12-3 or TRBV12-4 to TRBJ2-3, with 8 bases aligning to TRBD2. The V gene end was trimmed by 2 bases and the J gene end by 1 base; junction bases not matched to a gene: 5. The CDR3 is made up of 16 amino acids. The CDR3 here is CASSLSGGGRTDTQYF. In DNA form, the CDR3 reads TGTGCCAGCAGTTTAAGTGGCGGGGGGCGCACAGATACGCAGTATTTT.

This clonotype was seen ten or more times. V gene TRBV9 combines with J gene TRBJ2-6, with unresolved D. Germline lookup yields CDR1 SGDLS and CDR2 YYNGEE. The CDR3 has 17 amino acids. The V end was cut by 0 bases, the J end by 2 bases, with 12 bases between. The CDR3 DNA is TGTGCCAGCAGCGTAGAGGTATCCTTAACTGGGGCCAACGTCCTGACTTTC. It yields the protein CASSVEVSLTGANVLTF.

In its sample, this clonotype was seen a few times. J is TRBJ1-5 and V is TRBV30; 11 bases map to TRBD1. Germline lookup yields CDR1 GTSNPN and CDR2 SVGIG (reference sequence). This CDR3 comprises 16 residues. Unmatched junction bases numbered 9, after V lost 2 bases and J lost 6 bases. The CDR3 spells CAWSPTGTGGGQPQHF. The CDR3 nucleotides are TGTGCCTGGAGTCCAACCGGGACAGGGGGTGGTCAGCCCCAGCATTTT.

As regards this clonotype: A much larger clone lies a single base off, so this may be a read error. The gene calls are TRBV20-1 and TRBJ2-7; D call uncertain. V dropped 8 bases and J dropped 7 bases, with 21 bases sitting between them. Germline V gene sequence: CDR1 DFQATT, CDR2 SNEGSKA (reference sequence). This CDR3 region has 13 residues. The chain's CDR3 is CSIRSGVDNEQYF. Written as DNA, the CDR3 is TGCAGTATTAGATCGGGCGTCGACAATGAGCAGTACTTC.

The chain recombines TRBV28 with TRBJ2-7; 7 bases are shared with TRBD1. V shed 4 bases and J 0 bases; nucleotides not matched to a gene: 3. Germline assignment: CDR1 MDHEN and CDR2 SYDVKM. The CDR3 covers 14 residues. The CDR3 region is CASSSGGISYEQYF. In DNA, the CDR3 is TGTGCCAGCAGTTCAGGGGGAATCTCCTACGAGCAGTACTTC.

This clonotype was detected only a few times. A clone one base away is much larger, so this may be a read error. The V and J genes are TRBV7-9 and TRBJ1-2; perhaps TRBD1 as D (6 bases). Germline assignment: CDR1 SEHNR and CDR2 FQNEAQ (reference sequence). The CDR3 is 15 residues long. CDR3 DNA: TGTGCCAGCGGATCGGGACACAACGCGATATATGACTACACCTTC. It codes for CASGSGHNAIYDYTF.

The sample holds many counts of this clonotype. This sequence joins TRBV12-3 or TRBV12-4 and TRBJ2-5; D possibly corresponds to TRBD1 (5 bases). The J call is uncertain, as TRBJ2-7 better fits the DNA end. The CDR3 loop spans 15 amino acids. The CDR3 bases are TGTGCCAGCAGTTTCGCGGCAGGGTCCCCCCACGAGCAGTACTTC. Translation gives CASSFAAGSPHEQYF.

In DNA form, the CDR3 reads TGCAGTGCTAGAGATCACGGCAGCCTTAGCAATCAGCCCCAGCATTTT. This sequence encodes CSARDHGSLSNQPQHF. The chain uses TRBV20-1 and TRBJ1-5, with unresolved D. The CDR3 is 16 amino acids. CDR1 and CDR2 (germline): DFQATT, SNEGSKA (reference sequence). Trimming removed 0 bases at V and 0 bases at J, with 12 bases between.

This clonotype was picked up many times. The CDR3 DNA reads TGCGCCAGCAGCCTTGGACAGACAGGGGATACGCAGTATTTT. This gives the protein CASSLGQTGDTQYF. The chain combines TRBV5-1 with TRBJ2-3, with 7 nucleotides matching TRBD1. The CDR3 covers 14 residues. V lost 4 bases, J lost 6 bases, and 8 bases stayed unmatched. Looked up from germline, CDR1 is SGHRS and CDR2 is YFSETQ.

This clonotype was picked up many times. The chain employs TRBV4-1 and TRBJ2-5; tentatively, D is TRBD1 or TRBD2 (5 bases each). CDR1 and CDR2 from the germline V gene are MGHRA and YSYEKL. Between the trimmed V and J ends, which lost 4 bases and 5 bases, there was a span of 17 bases. The CDR3 covers 15 residues. For the CDR3, the DNA is TGCGCCAGCAGCCTCCGAGGGGCGGTCGGGGAGACCCAGTACTTC. Translating it yields CASSLRGAVGETQYF.

This clonotype has a handful of counts. A far larger clone is only one base removed, so a read error is likely. CDR3 sequence (DNA): TGTGCCAGCAGTTTAAGGAGCTCTGGGACCAACGTCCTGACTTTC. This sequence encodes CASSLRSSGTNVLTF. The gene calls are TRBV12-3 or TRBV12-4 and TRBJ2-6; D is ambiguous. The CDR3 covers 15 residues.

Concerning this clonotype itself: A read error may be the cause here, since a much bigger clone is one base away. This chain links TRBV6-6 with TRBJ2-1; D not resolved. This CDR3 is built from 14 residues. From germline, CDR1 is MNHNY and CDR2 SVGAGI (reference sequence). The CDR3 reads CARSYGNSYNEQFF. CDR3 nucleotides: TGTGCCCGCAGTTATGGAAACTCCTACAATGAGCAGTTCTTC.

In its sample, this clonotype was seen many times. The chain combines TRBV20-1 with TRBJ1-6; D remains unclear. Between the trimmed V and J ends, which lost 3 bases and 3 bases, there was a span of 12 bases. Germline CDR1 reads DFQATT; CDR2 reads SNEGSKA (reference sequence). CDR3 length: 15 amino acids. CDR3 protein: CSARALGFYNSPLHF. The CDR3 nucleotides read TGCAGTGCTAGGGCTTTGGGTTTCTATAATTCACCCCTCCACTTT.

This clonotype was seen more than once but under ten times. The J gene is TRBJ1-2, the V gene TRBV11-2; the D is unclear. The CDR3 has 16 amino acids. Germline V gene sequence: CDR1 SGHAT, CDR2 FQNNGV. V was trimmed by 1 base and J by 1 base, leaving 13 bases between them. In nucleotides, the CDR3 is TGTGCCAGCAGCTTAGGTTTGGCCGTCGTTAACTATGGCTACACCTTC. It translates to CASSLGLAVVNYGYTF. The variable domain in full, completed from reference TRBV11-2 and TRBJ1-2, reads EAGVAQSPRYKIIEKRQSVAFWCNPISGHATLYWYQQILGQGPKLLIQFQNNGVVDDSQLPKDRFSAERLKGVDSTLKIQPAKLEDSAVYLCASSLGLAVVNYGYTFGSGTRLTVV.

Note on this clonotype: A junction end diverges from the germline sequence, so it may reflect a read error. The CDR3 DNA sequence: TGCAGTGCTAGAGTCAATTCGGGAAATGGCTACATCTTC. It yields the protein CSARVNSGNGYIF. The chain links TRBV20-1 to TRBJ1-2; D unclear. The CDR3 extends over 13 amino acids. The germline V gene encodes CDR1 DFQATT and CDR2 SNEGSKA (reference sequence).

The chain joins TRBV15 to TRBJ2-3; D is undetermined. The CDR3 contains 14 residues. V was clipped by 0 bases and J by 7 bases, with 11 bases between them. Germline V lookup: CDR1 LNHNV, CDR2 YYDKDF (reference sequence). The CDR3 sequence is CATSRDRQIHTQYF. CDR3 DNA sequence: TGTGCCACCAGCAGAGATAGGCAGATCCATACGCAGTATTTT.

This clonotype came up a few times. CDR3 DNA sequence: TGTGCCACCAGCGCAGACAGGGCTACTAACACCGGGGAGCTGTTTTTT. This encodes CATSADRATNTGELFF. The chain links TRBV24-1 to TRBJ2-2; 7 bases match TRBD1. V dropped 7 bases and J dropped 2; count of bases not matched to a gene: 9. The CDR3 extends over 16 amino acids. CDR1 is KGHDR, CDR2 SFDVKD, per germline.

This clonotype was observed many times. The rearrangement joins TRBV7-2 to TRBJ2-5, with D possibly called TRBD1 or TRBD2 (5 bases each). Germline lookup yields CDR1 SGHTA and CDR2 FQGNSA. Trimming pared 5 bases from V and 5 bases from J, leaving 12 bases between. The CDR3 spans 13 residues. CDR3 amino acids: CASSQVGVETQYF. CDR3 coding DNA: TGTGCCAGCAGCCAAGTGGGGGTGGAGACCCAGTACTTC. Full variable domain (missing parts from reference TRBV7-2 and TRBJ2-5): GAGVSQSPSNKVTEKGKDVELRCDPISGHTALYWYRQSLGQGLEFLIYFQGNSAPDKSGLPSDRFSAERTGGSVSTLTIQRTQQEDSAVYLCASSQVGVETQYFGPGTRLLVL.